The 11 T cell receptor beta chains given below trace back to one sample, sequenced in a study of cytomegalovirus exposure and HLA in healthy donors. The PCR employed 60 Vbeta primers together with 13 Jbeta primers. Repertoires were generated with immunoSEQ multiplex PCR, while TCRdb's copy carries only in-frame clones and drops some. The data contain around 200,000 clones, roughly 91% of them singletons. The source material was PBMCs. The receptors come from a woman aged 18-29 years in good health and CMV-seronegative.

This sequence joins TRBV6-5 and TRBJ2-1; 8 bases are shared with TRBD1. The V segment lost 6 bases and the J segment 9 bases; nucleotides outside the gene matches: 4. The CDR3 consists of 12 residues. Germline V CDR1 and CDR2: MNHEY, SVGAGI. In nucleotides, the CDR3 is TGTGCCAGCAGCAGGGGGCGGAGTGAGCAGTTCTTC. Translated: CASSRGRSEQFF.

The chain has TRBV9 and TRBJ1-1; D is undetermined. Trimming removed 0 bases at V and 0 bases at J, with 6 bases between. CDR1 SGDLS and CDR2 YYNGEE come from the germline V gene. The CDR3 contains 14 residues. The chain's CDR3 is CASSVGPMNTEAFF. The CDR3, as DNA: TGTGCCAGCAGCGTAGGGCCAATGAACACTGAAGCTTTCTTT.

The chain combines TRBV5-4 with TRBJ2-1; no clear D gene. CDR1 is SGHNT, CDR2 YYREEE, per germline (reference sequence). The length of the CDR3 is 12 residues. Trimming removed 1 base from V and 6 bases from J, with 5 bases in between. The DNA for the CDR3 is TGTGCCAGCAGCTTGAAAGCCAATGAGCAGTTCTTC. Translating it yields CASSLKANEQFF.

This chain joins TRBV7-2 and TRBJ2-7; a possible D gene is TRBD2 (5 bases). Deletions cut 1 base from V and 7 bases from J, with 14 bases between. This CDR3 is built from 14 residues. Germline-derived CDR1 and CDR2 are SGHTA and FQGNSA. This CDR3 is CASSLVGGPKEQYF. The CDR3 DNA reads TGTGCCAGCAGCTTAGTGGGCGGGCCAAAAGAGCAGTACTTC.

V usage is TRBV9 and J usage is TRBJ2-7; TRBD2 might be the D (6 bases). Trimming removed 3 bases from V and 3 bases from J, with 13 bases in between. The CDR3 runs to 14 residues. Germline loops: CDR1 SGDLS, CDR2 YYNGEE. CDR3 DNA sequence: TGTGCCAGCAGCGAAGACGGGACTGACTACGAGCAGTACTTC. Translating gives CASSEDGTDYEQYF.

In this sample, this clone turned up once. J is TRBJ2-5 and V is TRBV30, with TRBD1 as a possible D gene (5 bases). This CDR3 has 15 amino acids. Germline values: CDR1 GTSNPN, CDR2 SVGIG (reference sequence). V shed 5 bases and J shed 4 bases, with 20 bases lying between them. CDR3 loop: CAWEPRDSLGETQYF. Here the CDR3 DNA reads TGTGCCTGGGAGCCCAGGGATAGCCTCGGAGAGACCCAGTACTTC.

This chain joins TRBV6-1 and TRBJ1-2; 10 bases fit TRBD1. Trimming took 4 bases from V and 0 from J; bases not matched to a gene: 5. Germline V gene sequence: CDR1 MNHNS, CDR2 SASEGT. CDR3 size: 16 residues. CDR3 residues: CASSGDRGLANYGYTF. CDR3 coding DNA: TGTGCCAGCAGTGGGGACAGGGGATTGGCTAACTATGGCTACACCTTC.

The chain joins TRBV19 to TRBJ1-4; the D gene is possibly TRBD1 (5 bases). Trimming shortened V by 1 base and J by 6 bases, and 12 bases separated the two germline ends. Germline V gives CDR1 LNHDA, CDR2 SQIVND (reference sequence). This CDR3 is 15 amino acids long. The CDR3 loop is CASSIGSGVYEKLFF. In DNA, the CDR3 is TGTGCCAGTAGTATAGGGTCGGGGGTTTATGAAAAACTGTTTTTT.

Points on this clone: Its ends do not fully match the called genes, so a read error is possible. This chain connects TRBV10-3 to TRBJ2-6; 7 bases match TRBD2. The length of the CDR3 is 16 residues. Germline V CDR1 and CDR2: ENHRY, SYGVKD. CDR3 coding DNA: TGTGCCATCAGTGTACTAGCGAAATCTGGGGCCAACGTCCCGACTTTC. The encoded protein is CAISVLAKSGANVPTF.

The chain employs TRBV5-6 and TRBJ1-1; D not resolved. V dropped 0 bases and J dropped 1 base, with 4 bases sitting between them. The germline V gene has CDR1 SGHDT and CDR2 YYEEEE. This CDR3 has 13 residues. DNA for the CDR3: TGTGCCAGCAGCTTGGACTCGAACACTGAAGCTTTCTTT. Protein sequence: CASSLDSNTEAFF.

The chain joins TRBV15 to TRBJ2-5, with TRBD2 matching over 9 bases. Trimming cost V 1 base and J 1 base; bases outside gene matches: 7. This CDR3 comprises 17 residues. Germline lookup yields CDR1 LNHNV and CDR2 YYDKDF (reference sequence). CDR3 sequence reads: CATSRGGLAGLQETQYF. The CDR3, as DNA: TGTGCCACCAGCAGAGGAGGGCTAGCGGGACTCCAAGAGACCCAGTACTTC.